This T cell receptor beta chain was identified in a study of Ad26.COV2.S vaccination and SARS-CoV-2 variants. As for the study in general: The vaccine Ad26.COV2.S was put into the muscle once, or twice with 56 days between.

The method was immunoSEQ multiplex PCR; TCRdb's version includes in-frame clones alone and lacks a portion of them. Among some 290,000 clones, around four fifths were seen once, and the ten largest hold about 2.1%. Regarding treatment: around 19 received Ad26.COV2.S at low or high dose, single or two shots; 5 received placebo; per-sample allocation not given. Vaccine and placebo recipients were sampled on day 63 after the first injection. The length of the CDR3 is 14 residues. CDR1 is SEHNR and CDR2 is FQNEAQ in the germline V gene (reference sequence). The V end lost 8 bases, the J end lost 4 bases, and 16 bases lay between the germline ends. Regarding this clone: Its matching antigen is unknown.

Study conclusions and caveats: There was reportedly substantial breadth in spike-specific CD8+ and CD4+ T cell responses after vaccination. Individuals receiving vaccine had higher spike-specific TCR breadth than placebo recipients did.

This TCR derives from a person aged 18-60 years who received the Ad26.COV2.S COVID-19 vaccine or a placebo. The starting material was peripheral blood, obtained in a trial of Ad26.COV2.S vaccine versus placebo. V and J are TRBV7-9 and TRBJ2-3, with D perhaps being TRBD1 or TRBD2 (5 bases each). The CDR3 bases are TGTGCCAGCCGGGGCGTTAGCTGGTCAGATACGCAGTATTTT. It specifies CASRGVSWSDTQYF.